The T cell receptor (beta chain) under discussion was sequenced for a study of shared clonotypes between healthy human individuals. Produced via immunoSEQ multiplex PCR; TCRdb's table is partial and in-frame only. The profile covers about 110,000 clones, with about 72% appearing a single time and over 20% taken by the ten largest. This CDR3 is 16 amino acids long. Germline V gene data show CDR1 as PRHDT and CDR2 as FYEKMQ (reference sequence). V lost 1 base and J lost 5, with 14 bases in between. Findings and caveats of the study: In a handful of donors, around 5% of naive CD4 clonotypes appeared in common.

Regarding this clone: The antigen remains unidentified.

The TCR sequence derives from a woman under 40 in good health. The J gene is TRBJ1-4, the V gene TRBV13; D unclear. Source material: memory CD8+ T cells sorted from blood. The subset here: CD45RO+ cells pooled with CCR7-negative TemRA cells. The CDR3 loop is CASSLALWQSNEKLFF. The CDR3 coding sequence is TGTGCCAGCAGCTTAGCGTTGTGGCAGTCGAATGAAAAACTGTTTTTT.